This paragraph reports one T cell receptor (beta chain). Assay used: immunoSEQ multiplex PCR; TCRdb lists only in-frame clones, some missing. The repertoire holds 40,000 to 45,000 clones, around nine tenths seen once, with about an eighth in the top ten. This entry belongs to a study of OX40 agonist ivuxolimab in advanced cancers. Study details: From about 23 to 85 years was the age range, with a mean of roughly 59 years, and about 78% were male.

Germline V gene data show CDR1 as MGHRA and CDR2 as YSYEKL. This CDR3 is built from 14 residues. Trimming cost V 5 bases and J 4 bases, with 14 bases left between them. Sample: CD4+ or CD8+ T cells sorted from blood, taken in a trial of the OX40 agonist ivuxolimab. The TCR was taken from an adult with an advanced solid tumor such as melanoma, head and neck, liver or kidney cancer. The chain couples TRBV4-1 to TRBJ1-1; D perhaps matches TRBD1 (6 bases). The CDR3 DNA reads TGCGCCAGCAGCGCACAGGGTTTTGGCACTGAAGCTTTCTTT. It encodes CASSAQGFGTEAFF.